This T cell receptor (beta chain) is drawn from a study of cytomegalovirus exposure and HLA in healthy donors. Turning to the study itself: Out of about 410 genotyped donors, less than 85% belonged to the Caucasian-associated ancestry cluster. Study-level findings and limits: The dataset shows that most TCR sequences were rare, while some public TCRs occurred in many donors. A later analysis linked around 17,000 TCR beta sequences to HLA alleles at 0.05 false discovery rate.

Trimming removed 10 bases from V and 5 bases from J; junction bases left unmatched: 9. Germline-derived CDR1 and CDR2 are SNHLY and FYNNEI. The CDR3 contains 13 residues. Researchers ran the PCR with 60 Vbeta and 13 Jbeta primers. Profiling relied on immunoSEQ multiplex PCR, and the TCRdb table lists in-frame clones only, not all of them. The table records roughly 100,000 clones, approximately 69% of them present only once. In regard to this clone: Its antigen is not known.

This receptor was identified in a man aged 25 to 45 in good health and CMV-seronegative. The rearrangement uses TRBV2 and TRBJ2-5; 8 bases map to TRBD1. Sequencing was performed on PBMCs. The CDR3 protein is CATGTGGGETQYF. The CDR3 nucleotides read TGTGCCACCGGGACAGGAGGAGGGGAGACCCAGTACTTC.